These T cell receptor beta chains were read from a single sample in a study of T cells in Graves' hyperthyroidism and ophthalmopathy. One entry per CDR3 protein, called by TCRdb with MiXCR from the multiplex PCR reads. The sample includes 390,000 or so distinct CDR3 sequences, roughly 14% of them seen just once. The sample consisted of blood. The receptors come from a man younger than 30 with Graves' ophthalmopathy. Both conserved end residues are trimmed from each CDR3. Fields, in order: V gene, CDR3 protein.

v_call: TRBV7-9; cdr3_aa: ASSPGTGSSYNEQF
v_call: TRBV6-1; cdr3_aa: ASSVSGSDNSPLH
v_call: TRBV5-1; cdr3_aa: ASSLEVGQGVDGYT
v_call: TRBV7-2; cdr3_aa: ASSLGRGGNNEQF
v_call: TRBV12-3/TRBV12-4; cdr3_aa: ASSSYRGFSTGELF
v_call: TRBV29-1; cdr3_aa: SALDRTNTMNTEAF
v_call: TRBV5-1; cdr3_aa: ASSGDSRYNSPLH
v_call: TRBV30; cdr3_aa: AWSVVGVNTEAF
v_call: TRBV27; cdr3_aa: ASSLRGQEKLF
v_call: TRBV5-6; cdr3_aa: ASSFRYTTGELF
v_call: TRBV13; cdr3_aa: ASSLGSGTTNEKLF
v_call: TRBV7-9; cdr3_aa: ASSLEGVQQPQH
v_call: TRBV6-2/TRBV6-3; cdr3_aa: ASSYWRGSEGYT
v_call: TRBV12-3/TRBV12-4; cdr3_aa: ASSLYRKVEAF
v_call: TRBV7-6; cdr3_aa: ASSRNQRGGLHEQF
v_call: TRBV19; cdr3_aa: ASSIAGGHREQY
v_call: TRBV7-6; cdr3_aa: ASSLAPGSGGTSSEQY
v_call: TRBV5-6; cdr3_aa: ASSFSGTGWETQY
v_call: TRBV6-1; cdr3_aa: ASSEWTPGAEQY
v_call: TRBV30; cdr3_aa: AWRLAGGHTQY
v_call: TRBV7-9; cdr3_aa: ASSLGGMGEAF
v_call: TRBV15; cdr3_aa: ATSRAAKTNYGYT
v_call: TRBV6-2/TRBV6-3; cdr3_aa: ASNSGQGDGYT
v_call: TRBV12-3/TRBV12-4; cdr3_aa: ASSLTGGQQY
v_call: TRBV30; cdr3_aa: AWSATVTYEQY
v_call: TRBV6-4; cdr3_aa: ASINRARGQPRSGANVLT
v_call: TRBV24-1; cdr3_aa: ATSDTGTDSYGYT
v_call: TRBV30; cdr3_aa: AWRAPPGDRGKTQY
v_call: TRBV7-2; cdr3_aa: ASSIVTGTQDYGYT
v_call: TRBV20-1; cdr3_aa: SALIAGGYEQY
v_call: TRBV29-1; cdr3_aa: SARDSQETQY
v_call: TRBV24-1; cdr3_aa: ATSDFSGAYNEQF
v_call: TRBV4-1; cdr3_aa: ASSQAGDRLDPEAF
v_call: TRBV3-1; cdr3_aa: ASSRTESSVAEAF
v_call: TRBV5-8; cdr3_aa: ASRRLASDMGNEQF
v_call: TRBV4-3; cdr3_aa: ASSQDVGGGQPQH
v_call: TRBV19; cdr3_aa: ASRNSDPSYEQY
v_call: TRBV6-1; cdr3_aa: ASTPVPQETQY
v_call: TRBV20-1; cdr3_aa: SASPGVGTGELF
v_call: TRBV7-2; cdr3_aa: ASSLEAALYNEQF
v_call: TRBV20-1; cdr3_aa: SAKAGSENQPQH
v_call: TRBV29-1; cdr3_aa: SVEGLAGGSSYNEQF
v_call: TRBV2; cdr3_aa: ANGQGGRYGYT
v_call: TRBV30; cdr3_aa: AWSSGTGNYHEQF
v_call: TRBV9; cdr3_aa: ASSGEQGFFYEQY
v_call: TRBV12-3/TRBV12-4; cdr3_aa: ASSRQFGREGKTQY
v_call: TRBV27; cdr3_aa: ASSLSPRGLSYT
v_call: TRBV5-6; cdr3_aa: ASRGAGEGYEQY
v_call: TRBV3-1; cdr3_aa: ASSQIVANEQF
v_call: TRBV11-2; cdr3_aa: ASSLGRTGIVQETQY
v_call: TRBV6-1; cdr3_aa: ASTTLAGDPAYEQY
v_call: TRBV5-1; cdr3_aa: ASSTGYYEQY
v_call: TRBV5-6; cdr3_aa: ASSFGTPSYEQY
v_call: TRBV20-1; cdr3_aa: SAGGQGTDT
v_call: TRBV5-5; cdr3_aa: ASSLTGSKNQPQH
v_call: TRBV27; cdr3_aa: ASTAYGEETQY
v_call: TRBV4-1; cdr3_aa: ASSQGRQGRLYGTEAF
v_call: TRBV29-1; cdr3_aa: SAGGGTGYNEQF
v_call: TRBV7-9; cdr3_aa: ASSTGGGIYEQY
v_call: TRBV2; cdr3_aa: ASRDAGVSADTQY